This T cell receptor (beta chain) derives from a study of T cell responses to AZD1222 COVID-19 vaccine. Turning to the study itself: Investigators merged groups given second doses at roughly 4 or roughly 12 weeks. Study outcomes and limitations: There were mostly white British donors and more females than males, and clonal diversity was possibly underestimated.

This CDR3 is 19 amino acids long. After removal of 1 base from V and 3 bases from J, the junction contained 15 bases not matched to a gene. CDR1 and CDR2 from the germline V gene are SGHKS and YYEKEE (reference sequence). Notes on this clone: Its antigen is as yet unknown.

Some clones are missing from TCRdb's copy, which holds only in-frame ones; the method was immunoSEQ multiplex PCR. Seen here are some 130,000 clones, 75% to 90% observed once, and the top ten hold about 1.6%. This TCR was sampled from an adult in good health. This specimen consisted of peripheral blood, obtained on day 0 of AZD1222 vaccination. V gene TRBV5-5 combines with J gene TRBJ1-5; 8 bases are shared with TRBD1. The CDR3 region is CASSLWAGGARFNNQPQHF. The CDR3 nucleotides read TGTGCCAGCAGCTTGTGGGCAGGGGGCGCACGTTTTAACAATCAGCCCCAGCATTTT.